This T cell receptor beta chain was found in a study of identical twins. The study, taken as a whole, reports: Insertions ran lower in abundant cord blood beta clonotypes, though not in memory repertoires.

Healthy Caucasians were all of the donors. This clonotype was seen only a few times. Antigen unknown. cDNA carried unique molecular identifiers, and a universal primer site was added by template switching. TCRdb used MiXCR to reprocess the 5' RACE reads, holding one entry per CDR3 protein. The top ten hold approximately 3% of the sample, which has roughly 570,000 distinct CDR3 sequences, 9% to 10% seen once. With 9 bases clipped from V and 1 base from J, the junction kept 7 bases outside the gene matches. CDR1 LNHNV and CDR2 YYDKDF come from the germline V gene (reference sequence). The CDR3 has 14 amino acids. The sample also formed part of further work on yellow fever vaccine responses in identical twins. This second report adds: A vaccine T cell response that seemed partly convergent and partly personalized was reported in twins.

The chain employs TRBV15 and TRBJ2-3; TRBD2 matches at 7 bases. The source of this sequence is a woman younger than 35 in good health. Sequencing was carried out using PBMCs. Here the CDR3 DNA reads TGTGCCACAAGTACGGGACTACGCACAGATACGCAGTATTTT. Translating it yields CATSTGLRTDTQYF.